What follows are 19 T cell receptor beta chains derived from one specimen sequenced in a study of blood T cell repertoires in COVID-19. The data were produced by immunoSEQ multiplex PCR, yet TCRdb's version contains in-frame clones alone and is incomplete. Among 200,000 to 250,000 clones listed, more than 60% were seen once. The sequencing input was peripheral blood. The receptors here all came from a woman in her thirties or forties with active or convalescent COVID-19.

The rearrangement links TRBV28 to TRBJ1-2, with 8 bases matching TRBD1. V lost 6 bases, J lost 7 bases, and 7 bases stayed unmatched. The CDR3 extends over 13 amino acids. CDR1 MDHEN and CDR2 SYDVKM come from the germline V gene. CDR3 region: CASSLTGEGGYTF. For the CDR3, the DNA is TGTGCCAGCAGCCTGACAGGGGAGGGTGGCTACACCTTC.

The chain combines TRBV28 with TRBJ1-6, with no clear D. Trimming shortened V by 8 bases and J by 6 bases, and 11 bases separated the two germline ends. The CDR3 length is 13 residues. Germline CDR1 is MDHEN and CDR2 is SYDVKM. The CDR3 region is CASLRRGNSPLHF. In DNA form, the CDR3 reads TGTGCCAGCCTTAGACGGGGTAATTCACCCCTCCACTTT.

The V gene is TRBV19, the J gene TRBJ1-2; D gene unclear. The V end lost 1 base, the J end lost 1 base, and 10 bases lay between the germline ends. Germline V gives CDR1 LNHDA, CDR2 SQIVND (reference sequence). This CDR3 spans 15 amino acids. The CDR3 coding sequence is TGTGCCAGTAGTATAGGGTGGCAGTATAACTATGGCTACACCTTC. This translates into CASSIGWQYNYGYTF.

This rearrangement joins TRBV11-2 to TRBJ1-6; D is undetermined. Germline V gene lookup returns CDR1 SGHAT and CDR2 FQNNGV. This CDR3 spans 15 amino acids. V was pared by 1 base and J by 6 bases, with 10 bases between. This CDR3 reads CASSLGGGFNSPLHF. CDR3 DNA sequence: TGTGCCAGCAGCTTAGGGGGAGGATTTAATTCACCCCTCCACTTT.

The chain links TRBV30 to TRBJ2-7, with 12 bases that match TRBD2. The CDR3 totals 14 residues. CDR1 is GTSNPN and CDR2 is SVGIG in the germline V gene (reference sequence). Trimming at V came to 3 bases and at J to 2 bases, leaving 2 bases not matched to a gene. The CDR3 loop reads CAWSLAGGAYEQYF. For the CDR3, the DNA is TGTGCCTGGAGCCTAGCGGGGGGGGCCTACGAGCAGTACTTC.

The chain links TRBV29-1 to TRBJ1-1; D unresolved. This CDR3 is built from 13 residues. The germline V gene encodes CDR1 SQVTM and CDR2 ANQGSEA. V was trimmed by 3 bases and J by 1 base, leaving 9 bases between them. The CDR3, as DNA: TGCAGCGTTGAGTTCCTAGGGAACACTGAAGCTTTCTTT. This translates into CSVEFLGNTEAFF.

V is TRBV30 and J is TRBJ1-2; D is unresolved. CDR3 size: 11 residues. Per germline, CDR1 GTSNPN and CDR2 SVGIG (reference sequence). Trimming stripped 4 bases from V and 5 bases from J, with 8 bases between. The CDR3 loop reads CAWTPEYGYTF. CDR3 DNA sequence: TGTGCCTGGACCCCGGAGTATGGCTACACCTTC.

The genes are TRBV9 and TRBJ1-1; TRBD1 matches 8 bases. Germline assignment: CDR1 SGDLS and CDR2 YYNGEE. The CDR3 sequence is 15 residues long. V lost 2 bases, J lost 4 bases, and 7 bases stayed unmatched. The CDR3 DNA reads as TGTGCCAGCAGCGTTTTTGGACAGGGCCGCACTGAAGCTTTCTTT. As protein: CASSVFGQGRTEAFF. Combining the CDR3 with reference TRBV9 and TRBJ1-1 gives the whole variable domain DSGVTQTPKHLITATGQRVTLRCSPRSGDLSVYWYQQSLDQGLQFLIQYYNGEERAKGNILERFSAQQFPDLHSELNLSSLELGDSALYFCASSVFGQGRTEAFFGQGTRLTVV.

This clone was found a few times. The genes are TRBV5-4 and TRBJ1-2; D is unresolved. Germline CDR1 SGHNT, CDR2 YYREEE (reference sequence). V lost 4 bases to trimming and J lost 1 base, with 14 bases between them. CDR3 length: 15 residues. CDR3 residues: CASSIAGRVNYGYTF. Here the CDR3 DNA reads TGTGCCAGCAGCATCGCCGGCCGGGTTAACTATGGCTACACCTTC.

This clone has ten or more counts. The chain combines TRBV10-2 with TRBJ2-7; 7 nucleotides align to TRBD1. This CDR3 has 15 residues. The germline V gene encodes CDR1 WSHSY and CDR2 SAAADI. V was pared by 0 bases and J by 2 bases, with 4 bases of the junction left unmatched. The CDR3 DNA sequence: TGCGCCAGCAGTGAGTCAAACAGGGGCGCCTACGAGCAGTACGTC. Translation gives CASSESNRGAYEQYV.

The genes are TRBV15 and TRBJ2-5, with D hard to call. In germline, CDR1 is LNHNV, CDR2 YYDKDF (reference sequence). Trimming took off 0 bases at V and 5 bases at J, with 7 bases between the two ends. This CDR3 is built from 13 residues. CDR3: CATSRDFGETQYF. The CDR3 DNA reads as TGTGCCACCAGCAGAGACTTCGGGGAGACCCAGTACTTC.

The chain has TRBV9 and TRBJ1-2, with unresolved D. Germline V gene data show CDR1 as SGDLS and CDR2 as YYNGEE. The CDR3 has 14 residues. The V and J ends lost 0 bases and 0 bases respectively, with 6 bases between them. The CDR3 is CASSVGVPNYGYTF. The CDR3 DNA follows: TGTGCCAGCAGCGTAGGAGTTCCTAACTATGGCTACACCTTC.

The chain is built from TRBV7-9 and TRBJ2-4; the D is unclear. The length of the CDR3 is 11 residues. V was clipped by 2 bases and J by 8 bases, with 4 bases between them. CDR1 SEHNR and CDR2 FQNEAQ come from the germline V gene (reference sequence). CDR3 amino acids: CASSLSDIQYF. The CDR3 DNA reads TGTGCCAGCAGCTTAAGCGACATTCAGTACTTC.

This clone was observed a handful of times. For the CDR3, the DNA is TGTGCCAGCAGTCTCCGGGGGACAGGGGGCCAAACTTTCTTT. Translating gives CASSLRGTGGQTFF. The chain uses TRBV6-5 and TRBJ1-1; 12 bases line up with TRBD1. V shed 5 bases and J 12 bases; nucleotides not matched to a gene: 10. CDR1 and CDR2 (germline): MNHEY, SVGAGI. This CDR3 is 14 amino acids long.

The chain has TRBV2 and TRBJ1-2; D possibly corresponds to TRBD1 (5 bases). This CDR3 has 14 amino acids. The ends were cut back, 6 bases at V and 0 bases at J, with 11 bases in the middle. Germline lookup yields CDR1 SNHLY and CDR2 FYNNEI. CDR3 protein: CASSGGRSNYGYTF. CDR3 in DNA: TGTGCCAGCAGCGGGGGTCGTTCTAACTATGGCTACACCTTC.

The chain carries TRBV11-2 and TRBJ2-7, with D uncertain. V lost 0 bases and J 6 bases, leaving 18 bases between the germline ends. This CDR3 has 16 amino acids. Per the germline V gene, CDR1 is SGHAT and CDR2 is FQNNGV. DNA of the CDR3: TGTGCCAGCAGCTTAGATCTAAGACTGCGACCTGGCGAGCAGTACTTC. This codes for CASSLDLRLRPGEQYF.

This clone was observed many times. The chain uses TRBV7-9 and TRBJ2-1, with TRBD1 matching over 9 bases. Germline V gene sequence: CDR1 SEHNR, CDR2 FQNEAQ (reference sequence). The CDR3 is 15 amino acids. After removal of 5 bases from V and 4 bases from J, the junction contained 6 bases not matched to a gene. The CDR3 sequence: CASSPDRGPYNEQFF. The CDR3 nucleotides are TGTGCCAGCAGCCCGGACAGGGGCCCTTACAATGAGCAGTTCTTC.

V usage is TRBV9 and J usage is TRBJ2-5; 8 bases line up with TRBD2. CDR3 length: 17 residues. CDR1 and CDR2 (germline): SGDLS, YYNGEE. The trim removed 0 bases at V and 1 base at J, leaving 8 bases unmatched. CDR3: CASSVGIQRGPQETQYF. The CDR3 DNA reads TGTGCCAGCAGCGTAGGAATCCAGCGGGGGCCCCAAGAGACCCAGTACTTC.

This chain uses TRBV11-2 with TRBJ1-1, with a possible D match to TRBD1 (5 bases). Germline loops: CDR1 SGHAT, CDR2 FQNNGV. The CDR3 is 14 amino acids. With 3 bases removed from V and 5 bases from J, the gap between germline ends came to 13 bases. CDR3 loop: CASSLTAGGTEAFF. The CDR3, as DNA: TGTGCCAGCAGCTTGACGGCTGGGGGGACTGAAGCTTTCTTT.